The 18 T cell receptor beta chains in this list originate from one sample, sequenced in a study of OX40 agonist ivuxolimab in advanced cancers. Library construction relied on the immunoSEQ multiplex PCR assay. The table comes from immuneACCESS by way of TCRdb, which keeps in-frame sequences with V and J called. Part of the clones is missing from these tables; in studies checked, under half for an unresolved V gene and the rest for unknown reasons. The sample has more than 75,000 clones on record, about 91% of them singletons. The top ten constitute over 0.35% of the sample. This sample comprised CD4+ or CD8+ T cells sorted from blood, obtained in a trial of the OX40 agonist ivuxolimab. The receptors shown here come from an adult with an advanced solid tumor such as melanoma, head and neck, liver or kidney cancer.

This clone was seen repeatedly, ten times or more. V usage is TRBV10-3 and J usage is TRBJ2-7; no definite D call. Germline-derived CDR1 and CDR2 are ENHRY and SYGVKD. V was shortened by 8 bases and J by 5 bases, with 4 bases between the two germline ends. This CDR3 contains 9 residues. In DNA form, the CDR3 reads TGTGCCATCGGCGACGAGCAGTACTTC. Amino acid sequence: CAIGDEQYF.

This clone was recorded only once. The rearrangement links TRBV11-2 to TRBJ2-1; D tentatively reads TRBD1 or TRBD2 (6 bases each). V was pared by 2 bases and J by 10 bases, with 12 bases between. The CDR3 spans 13 residues. Per germline, CDR1 SGHAT and CDR2 FQNNGV. CDR3 sequence (DNA): TGTGCCAGCAGCTTAATACAGGGAGGCGAGCAGTTCTTC. Its protein product is CASSLIQGGEQFF.

This clone is a singleton in its sample. The chain joins TRBV18 to TRBJ1-2; TRBD1 matches 8 bases. This CDR3 has 15 amino acids. Germline loops: CDR1 KGHSH, CDR2 LQKENI. After removal of 3 bases from V and 4 bases from J, the junction contained 7 bases not matched to a gene. CDR3 bases: TGTGCCAGCTCACCTGGGGCAGGGGGCATCTATGGCTACACCTTC. Its protein product is CASSPGAGGIYGYTF.

V gene TRBV29-1 combines with J gene TRBJ2-5; D ambiguous. The CDR3 extends over 12 amino acids. Germline CDR1 and CDR2: SQVTM and ANQGSEA. Trimming left V 4 bases short and J 4 bases short, with 10 bases between. The CDR3 loop reads CSVGLGSETQYF. In DNA form, the CDR3 reads TGCAGCGTTGGTCTGGGATCAGAGACCCAGTACTTC.

The chain combines TRBV11-2 with TRBJ2-7; possible D gene TRBD2, 7 bases. Trimming removed 5 bases at V and 0 bases at J, with 17 bases between. In germline, CDR1 is SGHAT, CDR2 FQNNGV. This CDR3 spans 16 amino acids. CDR3 in amino acids: CASSLSGGGSSYEQYF. CDR3 nucleotide sequence: TGTGCCAGCAGCCTATCGGGGGGCGGAAGCTCCTACGAGCAGTACTTC.

The genes are TRBV30 and TRBJ1-3, with TRBD1 as a possible D gene (6 bases). Germline V gene sequence: CDR1 GTSNPN, CDR2 SVGIG (reference sequence). This CDR3 comprises 14 residues. V was pared by 4 bases and J by 4 bases, with 14 bases between. The CDR3 bases are TGTGCCTGGAACGGACCGGGGACAGGAAACACCATATATTTT. Its protein is CAWNGPGTGNTIYF.

The V gene is TRBV30, the J gene TRBJ1-4, with TRBD1 as a possible D gene (5 bases). V was cut by 1 base and J by 4 bases, with 10 bases left in between. The germline gives CDR1 GTSNPN, CDR2 SVGIG (reference sequence). This CDR3 comprises 14 residues. This CDR3 reads CAWSDWGGNEKLFF. The CDR3 DNA reads TGTGCCTGGAGTGATTGGGGGGGTAATGAAAAACTGTTTTTT.

V and J are TRBV9 and TRBJ1-1, with 9 bases matching TRBD1. The CDR3 consists of 15 residues. Germline V gene lookup returns CDR1 SGDLS and CDR2 YYNGEE. The J segment lost 6 bases and the V segment lost 4 bases, leaving 10 bases of the junction unmatched. CDR3 DNA: TGTGCCAGCAGCAAAAGGACAGGGGACGTCGCTGAAGCTTTCTTT. Its protein product is CASSKRTGDVAEAFF.

This chain joins TRBV12-5 and TRBJ2-7; the match to TRBD2 covers 9 bases. The CDR3 is 15 residues long. V lost 3 bases and J lost 0; bases outside the gene matches: 3. CDR1 is LGHNT and CDR2 is FRNRAP in the germline V gene. The CDR3: CASGFSGRSSYEQYF. The CDR3 nucleotides read TGTGCTAGTGGTTTTAGCGGGAGAAGCTCCTACGAGCAGTACTTC.

The chain has TRBV28 and TRBJ1-2; no clear D gene. Germline V gives CDR1 MDHEN, CDR2 SYDVKM. V was shortened by 2 bases and J by 8 bases, with 12 bases between the two germline ends. The CDR3 totals 13 residues. The CDR3 DNA sequence: TGTGCCAGCAGTTTAGCAAACGTCGGAGGCTACACCTTC. Protein product: CASSLANVGGYTF.

This chain connects TRBV19 to TRBJ2-1; 9 nucleotides agree with TRBD2. V dropped 4 bases and J dropped 0; count of bases not matched to a gene: 7. Germline-derived CDR1 and CDR2 are LNHDA and SQIVND (reference sequence). The CDR3 consists of 17 residues. The CDR3 DNA reads TGTGCCAGTAGTACCCGTGCTAGCGGGGCCTCCTACAATGAGCAGTTCTTC. Its protein product is CASSTRASGASYNEQFF.

The chain has TRBV6-4 and TRBJ1-4, with a possible D match to TRBD1 (6 bases). Germline assignment: CDR1 MRHNA and CDR2 SNTAGT. V was pared by 5 bases and J by 8 bases, with 15 bases between. This CDR3 is built from 14 residues. Written as DNA, the CDR3 is TGTGCCAGCAGTCCGACAGCCGGGGGCGAAAAACTGTTTTTT. Translation gives CASSPTAGGEKLFF.

In DNA form, the CDR3 reads TGTGCCAGTAGTCTGGGGAAATCTGGAAACACCATATATTTT. Amino acids: CASSLGKSGNTIYF. This chain uses TRBV19 with TRBJ1-3; D is uncertain. The V end was cut by 5 bases, the J end by 1 base, with 9 bases between. The CDR3 runs 14 residues. Germline V gene lookup returns CDR1 LNHDA and CDR2 SQIVND (reference sequence). Full variable domain (rest looked up from reference TRBV19 and TRBJ1-3): DGGITQSPKYLFRKEGQNVTLSCEQNLNHDAMYWYRQDPGQGLRLIYYSQIVNDFQKGDIAEGYSVSREKKESFPLTVTSAQKNPTAFYLCASSLGKSGNTIYFGEGSWLTVV.

The chain joins TRBV10-3 to TRBJ1-5; D might be TRBD1 (5 bases). This CDR3 is built from 18 residues. Trimming removed 0 bases from V and 7 bases from J, with 22 bases in between. CDR1 is ENHRY and CDR2 is SYGVKD in the germline V gene. The chain's CDR3 is CAISESIARGEGWQPQHF. The DNA of the CDR3 is TGTGCCATCAGTGAGTCGATTGCGAGGGGCGAGGGATGGCAGCCCCAGCATTTT.

The genes are TRBV19 and TRBJ1-1; D remains unclear. The CDR3 has 13 amino acids. Looked up from germline, CDR1 is LNHDA and CDR2 is SQIVND (reference sequence). Trimming pared 4 bases from V and 1 base from J, leaving 7 bases between. CDR3 bases: TGTGCCAGTAGTACACGGGCGAACACTGAAGCTTTCTTT. Translation: CASSTRANTEAFF.

The V and J genes are TRBV6-1 and TRBJ2-7; 7 nucleotides line up with TRBD1. The CDR3 length is 14 residues. CDR1 MNHNS and CDR2 SASEGT come from the germline V gene. V shed 6 bases, J shed 2 bases, and the junction held 7 bases outside the gene matches. CDR3 region: CASSPGQAAYEQYF. In DNA, the CDR3 is TGTGCCAGCAGCCCAGGACAGGCCGCCTACGAGCAGTACTTC.

Comment on this clone: Distinct nucleotide sequences in the sample also encode this CDR3. The V call is TRBV14, the J call TRBJ1-5; D unresolved. V dropped 3 bases and J dropped 0 bases, with 3 bases sitting between them. Germline loops: CDR1 SGHDN, CDR2 FVKESK. This CDR3 is built from 13 residues. DNA for the CDR3: TGTGCCAGCAGCCAGAGTAGCAATCAGCCCCAGCATTTT. It is translated as CASSQSSNQPQHF.

The table lists this clone with a count of one. CDR3 DNA sequence: TGTGCCAGCAGGGGGACAGGGAGTGGCCCTCGAGAAAAACTGTTTTTT. It translates to CASRGTGSGPREKLFF. The chain couples TRBV13 to TRBJ1-4; TRBD1 agrees at 9 bases. Trimming cost V 6 bases and J 8 bases; bases outside gene matches: 13. The CDR3 extends over 16 amino acids. Germline values: CDR1 PRHDT, CDR2 FYEKMQ (reference sequence).